These 5 T cell receptor beta chains were sequenced from one sample in a study of yellow fever vaccine responses in identical twins. TCRdb re-derived calls from the RT-PCR reads in MiXCR, one entry per CDR3 protein. Here the sample spans about 14,000 distinct CDR3 sequences, roughly 80% being singletons. Sequences were derived from T cells from blood (PBMCs), unsorted or a sorted subset (not recorded which), sampled before or after yellow fever vaccination (not recorded which). Receptors originate from a woman younger than 35 who received the yellow fever vaccine.

This chain links TRBV20-1 with TRBJ2-5; D is possibly TRBD1 (6 bases). CDR3 size: 14 residues. The V and J ends lost 6 bases and 5 bases respectively, with 19 bases between them. Germline V gene data show CDR1 as DFQATT and CDR2 as SNEGSKA (reference sequence). The CDR3 protein is CSAPGAGLRETQYF. The CDR3 nucleotides are TGCAGTGCCCCAGGGGCAGGGCTGCGGGAGACCCAGTACTTC.

Here the CDR3 DNA reads TGTGCCAGCAGCTTACAGCTAGCCAAAAACATTCAGTACTTC. Its translation: CASSLQLAKNIQYF. V is TRBV7-2 and J is TRBJ2-4; D remains ambiguous. The V gene's germline CDR1 is SGHTA and CDR2 FQGNSA. The CDR3 runs to 14 residues. With 2 bases removed from V and 0 bases from J, the gap between germline ends came to 5 bases.

This chain joins TRBV28 and TRBJ2-7; 10 bases match TRBD1. The CDR3 runs 14 residues. V was clipped by 4 bases and J by 0 bases; unmatched bases: 0. Germline CDR1 reads MDHEN; CDR2 reads SYDVKM. The CDR3 coding sequence is TGTGCCAGCAGTTGGACAGGGGGCTCCTACGAGCAGTACTTC. It codes for CASSWTGGSYEQYF. Full variable domain (remainder filled in from reference TRBV28 and TRBJ2-7): DVKVTQSSRYLVKRTGEKVFLECVQDMDHENMFWYRQDPGLGLRLIYFSYDVKMKEKGDIPEGYSVSREKKERFSLILESASTNQTSMYLCASSWTGGSYEQYFGPGTRLTVT.

The chain joins TRBV18 to TRBJ2-2, with D possibly TRBD1 on 5 matching bases. Germline CDR1 reads KGHSH; CDR2 reads LQKENI. There are 15 residues in the CDR3. V lost 5 bases to trimming and J lost 0 bases, with 10 bases between them. As DNA, the CDR3 is TGTGCCAGCTCATCTCGCAGGGCGAACACCGGGGAGCTGTTTTTT. This codes for CASSSRRANTGELFF.

This sequence joins TRBV3-1 and TRBJ2-1, with 11 bases that match TRBD2. Germline V CDR1 and CDR2: LGHDT, YNNKEL (reference sequence). V was pared by 6 bases and J by 9 bases, with 7 bases of the junction left unmatched. CDR3 length: 14 amino acids. CDR3 loop: CASRLLAGGAEQFF. The CDR3 nucleotides are TGTGCCAGCAGGCTGCTAGCGGGGGGAGCTGAGCAGTTCTTC.